These 21 T cell receptor beta chains share one sample of origin, sequenced in a study of T-cell memory formation after mild COVID-19. TCRdb fed the 5' RACE reads into MiXCR, producing one record per CDR3 protein. This sample has over 350,000 distinct CDR3 sequences, with less than 25% found just once. Sequences were obtained from PBMCs or a T cell subset sorted from them (not recorded which). Receptors were obtained from an adult woman who had mild COVID-19 (a few samples of this study predate the infection). Cell type and time point are not known.

This clonotype was recorded a few times. The chain is built from TRBV12-3 or TRBV12-4 and TRBJ2-7; D remains ambiguous. Trimming stripped 6 bases from V and 3 bases from J, with 12 bases between. The length of the CDR3 is 13 residues. The CDR3 sequence is CASSSGSVYEQYF. The CDR3 coding sequence is TGTGCCAGCAGCTCGGGTTCTGTCTACGAGCAGTACTTC.

The chain is built from TRBV12-3 or TRBV12-4 and TRBJ2-5; D may be TRBD1 or TRBD2 (5 bases each). There are 15 residues in the CDR3. V was trimmed by 6 bases and J by 0 bases, leaving 14 bases between them. CDR3 residues: CASSVGTKYQETQYF. CDR3 bases: TGTGCCAGCAGCGTCGGGACCAAATACCAAGAGACCCAGTACTTC.

In this sample, this clonotype turned up a few times. The J gene is TRBJ1-4, the V gene TRBV5-5; D not certain. The CDR3 contains 13 residues. Looked up from germline, CDR1 is SGHKS and CDR2 is YYEKEE (reference sequence). V dropped 3 bases and J dropped 5 bases, with 8 bases sitting between them. The CDR3 DNA sequence: TGTGCCAGCAGCTCCGACCCAAATGAAAAACTGTTTTTT. Encoded protein: CASSSDPNEKLFF.

This clonotype was found a few times. This sequence joins TRBV2 and TRBJ1-5; 9 bases line up with TRBD1. Germline trimming cut 4 bases from V and 3 bases from J; bases unmatched to any gene: 10. The CDR3 has 17 amino acids. Germline CDR1 and CDR2: SNHLY and FYNNEI. CDR3 loop: CASSAQKDRGFNQPQHF. In nucleotides, the CDR3 is TGTGCCAGCAGTGCCCAAAAGGACAGGGGCTTCAATCAGCCCCAGCATTTT.

V and J are TRBV11-2 and TRBJ1-2; tentatively, D is TRBD1 (6 bases). This CDR3 contains 16 residues. Germline CDR1 and CDR2: SGHAT and FQNNGV. The V end lost 5 bases, the J end lost 5 bases, and 21 bases lay between the germline ends. The CDR3 DNA sequence: TGTGCCAGCAGCGATTCGGGAACGACAGGCCATTATGGCTACACCTTC. Translation gives CASSDSGTTGHYGYTF.

The chain is built from TRBV5-4 and TRBJ1-1, with D perhaps TRBD1 (5 bases). Between the trimmed V and J ends, which lost 0 bases and 0 bases, there was a span of 15 bases. The CDR3 consists of 17 residues. Germline loops: CDR1 SGHNT, CDR2 YYREEE (reference sequence). The CDR3 nucleotides are TGTGCCAGCAGCTTGGGGTCAGGGCCTATCCTGAACACTGAAGCTTTCTTT. It yields the protein CASSLGSGPILNTEAFF.

The chain employs TRBV12-3 or TRBV12-4 and TRBJ2-3; D is possibly TRBD2 (5 bases). Trimming cost V 5 bases and J 1 base, with 16 bases left between them. The CDR3 runs 16 residues. The CDR3 DNA follows: TGTGCCAGCAGTCACGGACTGTCCGCTGGCACAGATACGCAGTATTTT. This translates into CASSHGLSAGTDTQYF.

This clonotype was observed a few times. The gene calls are TRBV25-1 and TRBJ1-2, with unresolved D. This CDR3 contains 14 residues. Looked up from germline, CDR1 is MGHDK and CDR2 is SYGVNS. The V gene lost 2 bases and the J gene lost 5 bases, with 12 bases spanning the gap. DNA of the CDR3: TGTGCCAGCAGTGAACCACTCCCTCCGTATGGCTACACCTTC. Protein sequence: CASSEPLPPYGYTF.

The chain employs TRBV3-1 and TRBJ2-7, with 7 bases identical to TRBD1. The CDR3 is 13 residues long. Per the germline V gene, CDR1 is LGHDT and CDR2 is YNNKEL (reference sequence). V was clipped by 2 bases and J by 3 bases; unmatched bases: 1. CDR3 coding DNA: TGTGCCAGCAGCCAACGACAGGGCTACGAGCAGTACTTC. It translates to CASSQRQGYEQYF.

This clonotype was counted only a few times. The V gene is TRBV20-1, the J gene TRBJ2-7, with 8 bases matching TRBD2. Per germline, CDR1 DFQATT and CDR2 SNEGSKA (reference sequence). V lost 6 bases, J lost 3 bases, and 7 bases stayed unmatched. The CDR3 spans 13 residues. DNA of the CDR3: TGCAGTGCCGGGGGGGTTGCTAACTACGAGCAGTACTTC. It encodes CSAGGVANYEQYF.

This chain links TRBV29-1 with TRBJ1-1; possible D gene TRBD1, 5 bases. The CDR3 is made up of 13 amino acids. V dropped 8 bases and J dropped 0 bases, with 13 bases sitting between them. Germline V gene data show CDR1 as SQVTM and CDR2 as ANQGSEA. CDR3 in DNA: TGCAGCATTGGGCAGGGCATGAACACTGAAGCTTTCTTT. This sequence encodes CSIGQGMNTEAFF.

The chain uses TRBV28 and TRBJ2-3; 12 bases fit TRBD2. This CDR3 is 18 amino acids long. Germline values: CDR1 MDHEN, CDR2 SYDVKM. V lost 6 bases, J lost 0 bases, and 10 bases stayed unmatched. CDR3 loop: CASSGLAGWMGSTDTQYF. The CDR3 nucleotides read TGTGCCAGCAGCGGACTAGCGGGGTGGATGGGCAGCACAGATACGCAGTATTTT.

The rearrangement uses TRBV28 and TRBJ2-7, with a weak D call TRBD1 (7 bases). The CDR3 is 15 residues long. The germline gives CDR1 MDHEN, CDR2 SYDVKM. V lost 6 bases, J lost 1 base, and 16 bases lay in between. In DNA form, the CDR3 reads TGTGCCAGCAGGGAGGAGGGACAGCGTTCCTACGAGCAGTACTTC. Protein sequence: CASREEGQRSYEQYF.

This clonotype was observed a few times. V is TRBV24-1 and J is TRBJ2-1, with 9 bases lining up with TRBD1. The CDR3 spans 12 residues. Germline V lookup: CDR1 KGHDR, CDR2 SFDVKD. The V and J ends lost 12 bases and 7 bases, in that order; junction bases with no gene match: 6. This chain's CDR3 is CASAGTGNEQFF. The CDR3 DNA reads TGTGCCTCTGCTGGGACAGGGAATGAGCAGTTCTTC.

A note on this clonotype: This could be a read error, since a much larger clone is one nucleotide away. The CDR3 region is CASIVPPRQGAEEQYF. The CDR3 DNA reads TGTGCCAGCATTGTCCCGCCGAGACAGGGGGCGGAGGAGCAGTACTTC. The chain joins TRBV25-1 to TRBJ2-7; 10 bases agree with TRBD1. The length of the CDR3 is 16 residues. The V gene end was trimmed by 7 bases and the J gene end by 7 bases; junction bases not matched to a gene: 16. Per the germline V gene, CDR1 is MGHDK and CDR2 is SYGVNS.

The V and J genes are TRBV5-1 and TRBJ2-3; D is perhaps TRBD2 (6 bases). Trimming stripped 5 bases from V and 2 bases from J, with 9 bases between. This CDR3 comprises 13 residues. Germline CDR1 and CDR2: SGHRS and YFSETQ. The CDR3 is CASRRESTDTQYF. In DNA form, the CDR3 reads TGCGCCAGCAGGCGGGAATCCACAGATACGCAGTATTTT.

Here the CDR3 DNA reads TGTGCCAGCAGCGTAGCCCGGAACACAGATACGCAGTATTTT. Translation: CASSVARNTDTQYF. This chain uses TRBV9 with TRBJ2-3; no clear D gene. This CDR3 region has 14 residues. Trimming left V 0 bases short and J 2 bases short, with 7 bases between. The germline CDR1 and CDR2 sequences are SGDLS and YYNGEE.

The gene calls are TRBV20-1 and TRBJ2-6, with 11 bases identical to TRBD1. Unmatched junction bases numbered 10, after V lost 5 bases and J lost 1 base. Germline CDR1 DFQATT, CDR2 SNEGSKA (reference sequence). There are 18 residues in the CDR3. This CDR3 is CSAARADRGLSGANVLTF. CDR3 in DNA: TGCAGTGCTGCCAGGGCGGACAGGGGGCTTTCTGGGGCCAACGTCCTGACTTTC.

The V and J genes are TRBV7-8 and TRBJ2-3, with D maybe TRBD1 (6 bases). The CDR3 loop spans 17 amino acids. The ends were cut back, 2 bases at V and 0 bases at J, with 15 bases in the middle. CDR1 and CDR2 from the germline V gene are SGHVS and FQNEAQ. CDR3 DNA sequence: TGTGCCAGCAGCTTAAAGGACAGATTTACTAGCACAGATACGCAGTATTTT. Translated, it gives CASSLKDRFTSTDTQYF.

The chain joins TRBV7-9 to TRBJ2-7; a weak D match, TRBD1 (5 bases). V lost 6 bases, J lost 3 bases, and 18 bases lay in between. This CDR3 region has 15 residues. Germline-derived CDR1 and CDR2 are SEHNR and FQNEAQ (reference sequence). For the CDR3, the DNA is TGTGCCAGCAGAAGGGGTTGGGGCCACGACTACGAGCAGTACTTC. It codes for CASRRGWGHDYEQYF.

This clonotype was seen more than once but under ten times. V is TRBV5-1 and J is TRBJ2-1, with 9 bases identical to TRBD1. The V gene end was trimmed by 6 bases and the J gene end by 3 bases; junction bases not matched to a gene: 4. The CDR3 has 14 amino acids. Germline-derived CDR1 and CDR2 are SGHRS and YFSETQ. The CDR3 DNA reads as TGCGCCAGCACTCGACAGGGGGACTACAATGAGCAGTTCTTC. Encoded protein: CASTRQGDYNEQFF.